A selection of T cell receptor beta chains follows, all from one sample in a study of a mutant IDH1 vaccine in newly diagnosed glioma. For these receptors, no antigen is known. Clones were read by immunoSEQ multiplex PCR, and TCRdb kept only the in-frame ones, dropping some. The sample consists of tens of thousands of clones, approximately 80% of them appearing once. This material consisted of PBMCs, taken from a glioma patient whose treatment included an IDH1 peptide vaccine. Receptor source: a woman between 40 and 50 years old with glioma. Some clones in this sample may be carry-over from other donors' samples. CDR3s include the opening cysteine and the closing phenylalanine or tryptophan. A D gene is named only where the DNA matches it firmly. For some rows the clone size is stated as once, few or many, or as a class when expanded; others skip it.

J gene | V gene | clone size | D gene | CDR3 DNA | CDR3 protein
TRBJ1-4 | TRBV21-1 | - | - | TGTGCCAGCAGCAAGGTGGCCGGGGTCAAAGCGGCAACTAATGAAAAACTGTTTTTT | CASSKVAGVKAATNEKLFF
TRBJ1-4 | TRBV2 | few | TRBD1 | TGTGCCAGCAGGGGGGACAGTGAAAAACTGTTTTTT | CASRGDSEKLFF
TRBJ1-3 | TRBV6-7 | once | - | TGTGCCAACAGGGCTATCGGAAACACCATATATTTT | CANRAIGNTIYF
TRBJ1-4 | TRBV4-3 | - | - | TGCGCCAGCAGCCAAGGCGAACTGGAGAAACTGTTTTTT | CASSQGELEKLFF
TRBJ1-5 | TRBV6-6 | once | - | TGTGCCAGCCGTATGGGGGGGGTCCCTAAGGATCAGCCCCAGCATTTT | CASRMGGVPKDQPQHF
TRBJ2-7 | TRBV5-6 | - | TRBD1 | TGTGCCAGCAGATCTACGGGACAGGGCTCCTACGAGCAGTACTTC | CASRSTGQGSYEQYF
TRBJ2-1 | TRBV6-6 | - | - | TGTGCCAGCAGTTACACTACAGGACGTAATGAGCAGTTCTTC | CASSYTTGRNEQFF
TRBJ2-1 | TRBV5-1 | - | - | TGCGCCAGCAGCCCTGACGGGCGCACCTACAATGAGCAGTTCTTC | CASSPDGRTYNEQFF
TRBJ1-1 | TRBV7-8 | - | - | TGTGCCAGCAGCTTAGAGACTGAAGCTTTCTTT | CASSLETEAFF
TRBJ2-2 | TRBV9 | - | TRBD2 | TGTGCCAGCAGCGTAGTGGCTAGCGGGAGATTGGGGGAGCTGTTTTTT | CASSVVASGRLGELFF
TRBJ1-5 | TRBV7-8 | - | - | TGTGCCAGCAGCCGCAAAACCCGGACAGCGAGGGATCAATCCCAGCATTTT | CASSRKTRTARDQSQHF
TRBJ1-6 | TRBV13 | - | - | TGTGCCAGCAGCTCAGGAGGGGGAATTTCACCCCTCCACTTT | CASSSGGGISPLHF
TRBJ2-2 | TRBV29-1 | - | TRBD1 | TGCAGCCCGGCAGGGACAGCCTCGCCCGGGGAGCTGTTTTTT | CSPAGTASPGELFF
TRBJ2-7 | TRBV11-2 | - | TRBD2 | TGTGCCAGCAGCTTAAGGCTGGGGACTACTCTGATCGAGCAGTACTTC | CASSLRLGTTLIEQYF
TRBJ2-2 | TRBV7-8 | - | TRBD1 | TGTGCCAGCAGCTTAGTGAGGACAGGGATCACCGGGGAGCTGTTTTTT | CASSLVRTGITGELFF
TRBJ1-5 | TRBV19 | - | - | TGTGCCAGTACCCCCCAGGCAGGGAATCAGCCCCAGCATTTT | CASTPQAGNQPQHF
TRBJ2-7 | TRBV7-2 | - | TRBD2 | TGTGCCAGCAGCTTATACTCTAGCGGTCCCTACGAGCAGTACTTC | CASSLYSSGPYEQYF
TRBJ2-3 | TRBV5-1 | - | - | TGCGCCAGCAGACGAACCGGGGGTCCCGTGGCAGATACGCAGTATTTT | CASRRTGGPVADTQYF
TRBJ1-3 | TRBV9 | - | - | TGTGCCAGCAGCGACCGGACACTCTCTGGAAACACCATATATTTT | CASSDRTLSGNTIYF
TRBJ1-2 | TRBV5-5 | - | - | TGTGCCAGCAGCTTTCAGGGCGATGGCTACACCTTC | CASSFQGDGYTF
TRBJ2-7 | TRBV7-8 | once | TRBD2 | TGTGCCAGCAGCTTAGGTAGCGGGAGCCTGGAGCAGTACTTC | CASSLGSGSLEQYF
TRBJ2-4 | TRBV29-1 | - | TRBD1 | TGCAGCGTTGATGAAGGACAGGGGTATGAGGGCATTCAGTACTTC | CSVDEGQGYEGIQYF
TRBJ2-5 | TRBV5-1 | - | TRBD2 | TGCGCCAGCAGCTTTGGCTCCGGGACTAGCGGGGGGGAGGCCCAGTACTTC | CASSFGSGTSGGEAQYF
TRBJ1-2 | TRBV19 | - | - | TGTGCCAGTACCCCTATATTGACGGACAACTATGGCTACACCTTC | CASTPILTDNYGYTF
TRBJ2-4 | TRBV27 | - | - | TGTGCCAGCAGCCCACGCCAGGGAATGGCCAAAAACATTCAGTACTTC | CASSPRQGMAKNIQYF
TRBJ1-1 | TRBV12-5 | - | - | TGTGCTAGTGGCCTAACAGTGAACACTGAAGCTTTCTTT | CASGLTVNTEAFF
TRBJ1-1 | TRBV5-1 | once | - | TGCGCCAGCAGCTTAGGACATGACACTGAAGCTTTCTTT | CASSLGHDTEAFF
TRBJ2-7 | TRBV7-2 | - | - | TGTGCCAGCAGCTTAGAATACGAGCAGTACTTC | CASSLEYEQYF
TRBJ2-1 | TRBV27 | few | - | TGTGCCAGCAGTTTAGCGAGGGGTGAGCAGTTCTTC | CASSLARGEQFF
TRBJ2-1 | TRBV5-6 | - | TRBD2 | TGTGCCAGCAGCTTGGTTGGACTAGCACACTACAATGAGCAGTTCTTC | CASSLVGLAHYNEQFF